This T cell receptor (beta chain) emerged from a study of blood T cells in healthy people across ages. The wider study: Every two T cells gave about one barcoded beta molecule via template switching.

Trimming took off 1 base at V and 6 bases at J, with 19 bases between the two ends. The CDR3 sequence is 16 residues long. CDR1 DFQATT and CDR2 SNEGSKA come from the germline V gene (reference sequence). Next came a second PCR, run for roughly 6 to 11 cycles, which used a sample-barcoded 5' primer along with a J-beta primer mix. From the 5' RACE reads, TCRdb called clonotypes with MiXCR, one entry per CDR3 protein. The data show around 650,000 distinct CDR3 sequences, approximately 40% seen once. V gene TRBV20-1 combines with J gene TRBJ2-1; TRBD2 might be the D (5 bases). Material: blood. This TCR was recovered from a man older than 75 in good health. The CDR3 nucleotides are TGCAGTGCTAGAGGCCCTTATGGGGTCGGGGTCAATGAGCAGTTCTTC. It is translated as CSARGPYGVGVNEQFF.